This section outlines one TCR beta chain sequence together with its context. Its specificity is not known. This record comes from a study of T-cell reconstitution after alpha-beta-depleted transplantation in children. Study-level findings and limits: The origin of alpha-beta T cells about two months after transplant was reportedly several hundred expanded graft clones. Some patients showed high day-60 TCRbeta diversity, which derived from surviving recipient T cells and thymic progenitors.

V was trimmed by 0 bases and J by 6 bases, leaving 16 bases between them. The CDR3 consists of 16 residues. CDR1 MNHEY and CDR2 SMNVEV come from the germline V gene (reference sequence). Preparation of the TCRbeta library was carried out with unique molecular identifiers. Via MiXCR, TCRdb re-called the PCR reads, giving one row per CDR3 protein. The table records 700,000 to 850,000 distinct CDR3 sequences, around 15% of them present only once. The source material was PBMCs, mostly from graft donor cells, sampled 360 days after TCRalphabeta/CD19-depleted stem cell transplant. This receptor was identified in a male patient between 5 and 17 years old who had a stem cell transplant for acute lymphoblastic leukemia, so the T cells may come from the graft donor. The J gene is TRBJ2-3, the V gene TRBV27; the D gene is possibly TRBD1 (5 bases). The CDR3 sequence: CASSLSSGILFDTQYF. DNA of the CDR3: TGTGCCAGCAGTTTATCGTCAGGGATCTTATTCGATACGCAGTATTTT.